A selection of T cell receptor beta chains follows, all from one sample in a study of blood T cell repertoires in COVID-19. Only in-frame clones appear in the TCRdb table, and some are missing; sequencing was by immunoSEQ multiplex PCR. The sample records 140,000 or so clones, roughly 89% being singletons. The source material was peripheral blood. Receptor source: a woman aged 50 to 60 with active or convalescent COVID-19. Both conserved end residues are part of each CDR3.

V gene | CDR3 protein
TRBV30 | CAWSLEGPYGYTF
TRBV7-8 | CATHGASGTLVVTNTGELFF
TRBV28 | CASSSPQGDVGEQYF
TRBV7-9 | CASSSNRGGYEQYF
TRBV18 | CASSPQYVSGINEQFF
TRBV5-1 | CASSDGQIGDSPLHF
TRBV28 | CASSLRGTGGTQYF
TRBV28 | CASSFILSNGLIEDEQYF
TRBV19 | CASSIPSTPLAFF
TRBV19 | CASSIDRWGVEAFF
TRBV7-2 | CASSLFQNGQGDSGYTF
TRBV4-1 | CASSPRVSQRQYF
TRBV7-9 | CASSLALRRDRVDTEAFF
TRBV30 | CAWSRRVDTEAFF
TRBV18 | CASSTPARGIANYGYTF
TRBV19 | CASSIGSRDSTHTQYF
TRBV4-2 | CASSRSSGGTSTDTQYF
TRBV27 | CASRRQGAYNSPLHF
TRBV19 | CASSLTTGASYEQYF
TRBV27 | CASGLANSPLHF
TRBV27 | CASSPGGQINQPQHF
TRBV5-4 | CASSRYTIQDYNSPLHF
TRBV30 | CALTATNEKLFF
TRBV6-5 | CASSPQDRTVYEQYF
TRBV6-5 | CASSYPRGTSYEQYF
TRBV5-1 | CASSATTGTGGDEQYF
TRBV24-1 | CATGAAGEQYF
TRBV5-1 | CASSLGGRDTQYF
TRBV18 | CASSPPAAGEGEQFF
TRBV4-1 | CASSQVSQTGGLYTQYF
TRBV6-6 | CASSYSGTTSYGYTF
TRBV9 | CASSVEGVGGNTIYF
TRBV29-1 | CSVGDRGFYGYTF
TRBV28 | CASSLDSDEKLFF
TRBV5-1 | CASRLAGDLQETQYF
TRBV19 | CASTWTGLNTGELFF